This T cell receptor beta chain was captured by sequencing in a study of blood T cell repertoires in COVID-19. Across the whole study: Samples representing acute and convalescent COVID-19 were sourced from the United States, Italy and Spain. T cells, B-cell-depleted T cells, or PBMCs provided the cDNA or gDNA that served as material.

The CDR3 covers 15 residues. Germline values: CDR1 SGHNT, CDR2 YENEEA. V trimming: 5 bases; J trimming: 5 bases; junction bases outside the gene matches: 7. Worth noting for this clone: This sample also contains other DNA sequences that code for the same CDR3.

In the original analysis: For nucleated cells, counts were estimated from reference gene primer amplification. Assay used: immunoSEQ multiplex PCR; TCRdb lists only in-frame clones, some missing. V and J calls and clone size are given by that table; D and trimming were obtained from the DNA. The repertoire includes some 190,000 clones, roughly 84% of them detected once, and roughly 18% sits in the top ten. The chain has TRBV11-3 and TRBJ2-5, with 11 bases aligning to TRBD1. This TCR was recovered from a person aged 70 to 85 with COVID-19, enrolled during active disease. The sequenced material came from peripheral blood. In nucleotides, the CDR3 is TGTGCCAGCAGCAAACGGACAGGGGGCGACGAGACCCAGTACTTC. Translating it yields CASSKRTGGDETQYF.